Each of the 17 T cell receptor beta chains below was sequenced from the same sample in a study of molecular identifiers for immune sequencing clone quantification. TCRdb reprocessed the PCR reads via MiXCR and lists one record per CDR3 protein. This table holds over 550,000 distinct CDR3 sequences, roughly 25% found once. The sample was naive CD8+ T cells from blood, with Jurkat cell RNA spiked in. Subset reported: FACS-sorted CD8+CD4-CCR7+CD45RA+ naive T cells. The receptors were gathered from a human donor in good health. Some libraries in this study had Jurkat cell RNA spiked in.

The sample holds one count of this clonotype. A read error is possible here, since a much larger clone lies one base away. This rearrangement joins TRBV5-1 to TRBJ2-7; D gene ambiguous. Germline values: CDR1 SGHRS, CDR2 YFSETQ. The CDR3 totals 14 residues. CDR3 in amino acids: CASKGKESSCEQYF. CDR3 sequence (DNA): TGCGCCAGCAAAGGCAAGGAAAGCTCCTGCGAGCAGTACTTC.

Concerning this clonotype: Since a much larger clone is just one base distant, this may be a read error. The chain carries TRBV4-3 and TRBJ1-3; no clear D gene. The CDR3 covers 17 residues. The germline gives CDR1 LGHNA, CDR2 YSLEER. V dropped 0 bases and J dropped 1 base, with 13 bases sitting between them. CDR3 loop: CASSQDLQEVSGNTIYF. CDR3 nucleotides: TGCGCCAGCAGCCAAGATTTGCAGGAAGTATCTGGAAACACCATATATTTT.

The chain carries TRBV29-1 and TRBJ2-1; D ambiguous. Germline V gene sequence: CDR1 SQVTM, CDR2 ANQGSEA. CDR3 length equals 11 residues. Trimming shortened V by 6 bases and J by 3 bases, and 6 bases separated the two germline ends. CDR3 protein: CSVVVYNEQFF. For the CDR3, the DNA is TGCAGCGTGGTAGTCTACAATGAGCAGTTCTTC.

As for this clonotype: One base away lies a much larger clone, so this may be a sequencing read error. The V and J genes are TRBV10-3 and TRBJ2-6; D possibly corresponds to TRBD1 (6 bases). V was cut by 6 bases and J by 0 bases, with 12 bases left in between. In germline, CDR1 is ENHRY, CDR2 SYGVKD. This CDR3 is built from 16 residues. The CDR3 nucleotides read TGTGCCATCAGGGAAGAGGGGGTCTCTGGGGCCAACGTCCTGACTTTC. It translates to CAIREEGVSGANVLTF.

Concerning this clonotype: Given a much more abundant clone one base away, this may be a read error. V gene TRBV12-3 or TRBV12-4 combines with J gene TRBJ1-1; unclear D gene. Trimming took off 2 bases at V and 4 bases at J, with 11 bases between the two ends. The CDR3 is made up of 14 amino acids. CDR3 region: CASSLWGWGTEAFF. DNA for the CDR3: TGTGCCAGCAGTTTATGGGGATGGGGCACTGAAGCTTTCTTT.

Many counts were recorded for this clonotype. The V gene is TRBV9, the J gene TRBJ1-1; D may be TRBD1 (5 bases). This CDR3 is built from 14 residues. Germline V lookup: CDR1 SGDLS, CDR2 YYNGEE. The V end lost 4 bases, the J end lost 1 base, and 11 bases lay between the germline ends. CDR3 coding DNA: TGTGCCAGCAGCTTAACAGGTGAGAACACTGAAGCTTTCTTT. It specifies CASSLTGENTEAFF.

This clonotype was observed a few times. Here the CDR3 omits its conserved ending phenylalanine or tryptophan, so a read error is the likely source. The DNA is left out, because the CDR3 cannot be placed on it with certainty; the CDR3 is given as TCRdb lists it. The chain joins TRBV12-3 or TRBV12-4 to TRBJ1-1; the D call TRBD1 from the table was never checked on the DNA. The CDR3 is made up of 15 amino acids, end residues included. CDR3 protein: CASSPKAGTVYPDFL.

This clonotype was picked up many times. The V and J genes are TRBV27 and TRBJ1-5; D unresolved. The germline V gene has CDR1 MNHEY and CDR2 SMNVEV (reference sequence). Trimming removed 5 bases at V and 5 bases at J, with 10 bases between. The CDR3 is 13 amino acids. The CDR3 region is CASSGEGYQPQHF. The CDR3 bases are TGTGCCAGCAGTGGTGAGGGCTATCAGCCCCAGCATTTT.

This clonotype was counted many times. This CDR3 reads CASSRAPPSSNAGELFF. CDR3 bases: TGTGCCAGCAGTCGGGCCCCCCCATCCTCCAACGCCGGGGAGCTGTTTTTT. This chain connects TRBV5-5 to TRBJ2-2; D is undetermined. CDR1 is SGHKS and CDR2 is YYEKEE in the germline V gene (reference sequence). The V end was cut by 5 bases, the J end by 6 bases, with 23 bases between. The CDR3 is made up of 17 amino acids.

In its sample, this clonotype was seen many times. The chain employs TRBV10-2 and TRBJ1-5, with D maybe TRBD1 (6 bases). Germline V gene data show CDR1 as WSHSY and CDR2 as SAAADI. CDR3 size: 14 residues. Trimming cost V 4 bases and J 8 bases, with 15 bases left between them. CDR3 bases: TGCGCCAGCAGTGGTTTCAGGGGATGGGAGCCCCAGCATTTT. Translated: CASSGFRGWEPQHF.

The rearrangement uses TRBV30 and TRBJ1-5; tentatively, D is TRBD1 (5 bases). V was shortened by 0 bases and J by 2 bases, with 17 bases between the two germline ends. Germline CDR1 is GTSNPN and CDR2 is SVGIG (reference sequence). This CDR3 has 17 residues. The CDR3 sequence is CAWSVGVGRWGNQPQHF. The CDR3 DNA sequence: TGTGCCTGGAGTGTTGGTGTGGGGCGGTGGGGCAATCAGCCCCAGCATTTT.

The CDR3 reads CASSVGDSPGPQHF. CDR3 coding DNA: TGTGCCAGCAGCGTAGGGGACAGCCCTGGGCCCCAGCATTTT. J is TRBJ1-5 and V is TRBV9, with 7 bases that match TRBD1. The CDR3 has 14 residues. The germline V gene encodes CDR1 SGDLS and CDR2 YYNGEE. With V trimmed by 0 bases and J by 9 bases, 6 bases remained unmatched.

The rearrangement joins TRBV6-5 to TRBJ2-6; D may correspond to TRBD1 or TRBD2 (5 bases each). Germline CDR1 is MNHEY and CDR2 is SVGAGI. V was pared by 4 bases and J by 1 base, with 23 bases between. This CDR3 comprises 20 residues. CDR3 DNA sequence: TGTGCCAGCAGTTTACGACAGTATGATTATTCGGGGTCTGGGGCCAACGTCCTGACTTTC. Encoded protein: CASSLRQYDYSGSGANVLTF.

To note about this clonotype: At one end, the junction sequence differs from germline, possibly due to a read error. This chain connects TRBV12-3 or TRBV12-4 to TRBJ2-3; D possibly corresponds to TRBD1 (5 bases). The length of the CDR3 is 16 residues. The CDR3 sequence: CASSLKGRWGTDTQDF. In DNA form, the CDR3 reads TGTGCCAGCAGTTTAAAAGGGCGGTGGGGCACAGATACGCAGGATTTT.

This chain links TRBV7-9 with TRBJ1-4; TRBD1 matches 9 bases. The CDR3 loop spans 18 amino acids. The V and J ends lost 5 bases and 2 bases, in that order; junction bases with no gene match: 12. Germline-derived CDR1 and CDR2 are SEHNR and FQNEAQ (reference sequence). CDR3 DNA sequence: TGTGCCAGCAGCACCCGGGACAGGGTGGAAATGACTAATGAAAAACTGTTTTTT. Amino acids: CASSTRDRVEMTNEKLFF.

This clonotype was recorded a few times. CDR3 sequence (DNA): TGCGCCAGCAGCCAAGGGGTAACGGGGGCTTACTACGAGCAGTACTTC. Protein sequence: CASSQGVTGAYYEQYF. The gene calls are TRBV4-1 and TRBJ2-7, with D perhaps TRBD1 or TRBD2 (6 bases each). This CDR3 contains 16 residues. With 1 base removed from V and 3 bases from J, the gap between germline ends came to 16 bases. CDR1 MGHRA and CDR2 YSYEKL come from the germline V gene.

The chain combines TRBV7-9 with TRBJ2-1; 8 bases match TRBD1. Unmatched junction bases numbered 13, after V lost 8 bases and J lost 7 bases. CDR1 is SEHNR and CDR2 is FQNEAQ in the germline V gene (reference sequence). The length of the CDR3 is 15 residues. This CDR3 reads CASSVGTGGINEQFF. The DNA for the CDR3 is TGTGCCAGCTCAGTCGGGACAGGTGGTATTAATGAGCAGTTCTTC. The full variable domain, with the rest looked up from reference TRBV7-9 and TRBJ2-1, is DTGVSQNPRHKITKRGQNVTFRCDPISEHNRLYWYRQTLGQGPEFLTYFQNEAQLEKSRLLSDRFSAERPKGSFSTLEIQRTEQGDSAMYLCASSVGTGGINEQFFGPGTRLTVL.